The following is a TCR beta chain sequence with its context. This clone is a singleton in its sample. It lacks a known antigen. No base qualities exist here, and no much larger clone lies one base off it. These data come from a study of blood T cell repertoires in COVID-19 (dated by TCRdb to the early 2020s). Study-wide context: Samples covering the acute and convalescent phases of COVID-19 were provided by collaborators in the United States, Italy and Spain. The prospective study material was composed of cDNA or gDNA derived from T cells, B-cell-depleted T cells, or PBMCs. Subjects who had been exposed to COVID-19, were actively infected with it, or had recovered from it provided the deeply sampled blood TCRbeta repertoires that made up the dataset. The repertoires were released in a freely available public database intended as a resource for research on the immune response to SARS-CoV-2. Samples came from the ongoing ImmuneRACE study (first 160 participants) plus 1,254 subjects from 6 global collaborators. A de-identified subject ID, COVID-19 status, age in years and sex were almost always included in the sample metadata. Where HLA class I and class II types were available, the types were taken from metadata supplied by the sample provider, not from assay-based typing. Findings and caveats that apply to the study as a whole: The amount of clinical and demographic metadata varied by source and participant and was provided uncurated.

Enrolling through a virtual design, the prospective study's participants ranged in age from about 18 to 100 years and lived across 24 United States geographic areas. In the prospective study, participants were assigned to cohorts based on the clinical history participants reported in a screening survey and a study questionnaire. Each participant in the prospective study had whole blood, serum and a nasopharyngeal or oropharyngeal swab collected by mobile phlebotomists. Prospective study participants could optionally give additional blood draws and questionnaires over an approximately two-month period. Prospective study blood samples were shipped either frozen or at room temperature before DNA extraction. TCRbeta CDR3 regions were amplified from genomic DNA using the immunoSEQ Assay, a bias-controlled multiplex PCR. Per the source publication's procedure: The number of nucleated cells in each sample was estimated from the amplification of reference gene primers within the assay. To quantify the absolute abundance of each unique TCRbeta CDR3 rearrangement, sequence reads were collapsed and filtered. Productive Simpson clonality was computed per sample as the square root of Simpson's diversity index over productive rearrangements. Imported from immuneACCESS, the table was reduced by TCRdb to in-frame sequences with V and J called. These copies leave out some clones; in studies compared against another copy, an unresolved V gene accounts for under half, and the cause of the remainder is not known. V, J and clone size are taken as reported in that table, and D and trimming were inferred from the DNA itself. This sample comprises some 190,000 clones, around 84% of them detected only once. Approximately 4.6% of the sample is held by the ten biggest clonotypes.

Deletion took 3 bases off V and 4 bases off J, with a span of 7 bases between the germline ends. The CDR3 covers 13 residues, taking in both the cysteine and the phenylalanine. The sequence is cut down to CDR3 DNA, 39 bases in frame from base 1. Sequences SGHTA (CDR1) and FQGNSA (CDR2) are obtained from the germline V gene. This receptor was identified in a man under 40 with acute COVID-19. The chain is assembled from TRBV7-2 and TRBJ1-5; there is no confident call for the D gene. The sample consisted of PBMCs or T cells enriched from blood (not recorded which). CDR3 reads: CASSFGRNQPQHF. The nucleotide sequence reads as follows: TGTGCCAGCAGCTTCGGTCGGAATCAGCCCCAGCATTTT.